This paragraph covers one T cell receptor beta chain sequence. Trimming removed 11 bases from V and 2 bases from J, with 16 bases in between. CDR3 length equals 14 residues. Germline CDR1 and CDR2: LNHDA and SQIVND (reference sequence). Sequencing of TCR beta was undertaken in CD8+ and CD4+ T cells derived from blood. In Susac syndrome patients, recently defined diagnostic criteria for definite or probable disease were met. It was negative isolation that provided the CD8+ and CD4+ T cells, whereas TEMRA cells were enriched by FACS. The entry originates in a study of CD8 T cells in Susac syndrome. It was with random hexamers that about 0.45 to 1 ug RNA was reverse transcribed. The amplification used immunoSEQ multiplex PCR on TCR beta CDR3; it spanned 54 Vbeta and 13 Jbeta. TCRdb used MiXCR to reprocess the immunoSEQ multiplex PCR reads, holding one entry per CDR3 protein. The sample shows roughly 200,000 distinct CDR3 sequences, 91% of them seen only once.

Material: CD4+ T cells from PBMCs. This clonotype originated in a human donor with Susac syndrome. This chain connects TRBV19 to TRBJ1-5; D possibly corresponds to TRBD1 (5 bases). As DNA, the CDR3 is TGTGCCGTTAACCCAGGGAGTGGCAATCAGCCCCAGCATTTT. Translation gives CAVNPGSGNQPQHF. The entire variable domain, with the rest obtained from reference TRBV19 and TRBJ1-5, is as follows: DGGITQSPKYLFRKEGQNVTLSCEQNLNHDAMYWYRQDPGQGLRLIYYSQIVNDFQKGDIAEGYSVSREKKESFPLTVTSAQKNPTAFYLCAVNPGSGNQPQHFGDGTRLSIL.